This passage covers 15 T cell receptor beta chains from one sample sequenced in a study of blood T cell repertoires in COVID-19. Profiling relied on immunoSEQ multiplex PCR, and the TCRdb table lists in-frame clones only, not all of them. The sample lists fewer than 200,000 clones; roughly 80% were seen once. The sample consisted of peripheral blood. Every receptor here comes from a woman aged 80 or older with COVID-19, enrolled during active disease.

The rearrangement uses TRBV7-9 and TRBJ2-1, with TRBD2 matching over 9 bases. The germline V gene encodes CDR1 SEHNR and CDR2 FQNEAQ (reference sequence). The CDR3 has 15 residues. After removal of 3 bases from V and 8 bases from J, the junction contained 8 bases not matched to a gene. CDR3 sequence reads: CASSFGGAGGDEQFF. The CDR3 DNA follows: TGTGCCAGCAGCTTCGGCGGGGCGGGAGGGGATGAGCAGTTCTTC.

This rearrangement joins TRBV6-5 to TRBJ2-1; D may be TRBD1 (5 bases). V was trimmed by 5 bases and J by 1 base, leaving 6 bases between them. CDR1 is MNHEY, CDR2 SVGAGI, per germline. This CDR3 is 13 amino acids long. The CDR3 here is CASSPGSYNEQFF. In DNA form, the CDR3 reads TGTGCCAGCAGTCCAGGGTCCTACAATGAGCAGTTCTTC.

The V gene is TRBV5-4, the J gene TRBJ1-1; tentative D call: TRBD1 (6 bases). Trimming cost V 3 bases and J 0 bases, with 9 bases left between them. Germline values: CDR1 SGHNT, CDR2 YYREEE (reference sequence). This CDR3 has 14 residues. This chain's CDR3 is CASSWGQLNTEAFF. The DNA for the CDR3 is TGTGCCAGCAGCTGGGGACAACTGAACACTGAAGCTTTCTTT. The entire variable domain, with the rest obtained from reference TRBV5-4 and TRBJ1-1, is as follows: ETGVTQSPTHLIKTRGQQVTLRCSSQSGHNTVSWYQQALGQGPQFIFQYYREEENGRGNFPPRFSGLQFPNYSSELNVNALELDDSALYLCASSWGQLNTEAFFGQGTRLTVV.

CDR3 protein: CASSLSPDAASGYGYTF. The DNA of the CDR3 is TGTGCCAGCAGCCTCTCCCCGGACGCGGCTAGCGGGTATGGCTACACCTTC. This chain connects TRBV7-8 to TRBJ1-2, with D hard to call. This CDR3 comprises 17 residues. V was cut by 5 bases and J by 5 bases, with 24 bases left in between. The V gene's germline CDR1 is SGHVS and CDR2 FQNEAQ.

The DNA for the CDR3 is TGTGCCAGCCCCCAGGGGCCGAGCTCCTATAATTCACCCCTCCACTTT. This gives the protein CASPQGPSSYNSPLHF. The chain is built from TRBV3-1 (or the pseudogene TRBV3-2) and TRBJ1-6, with a tentative D call TRBD1 (6 bases). CDR3 length equals 16 residues. Germline V gene lookup returns CDR1 LGHDT and CDR2 YNNKEL (reference sequence). V lost 8 bases and J lost 0, with 14 bases in between.

Only one count was recorded for this clone. The chain has TRBV7-9 and TRBJ2-3; no firm D call. V was cut by 5 bases and J by 5 bases, with 11 bases left in between. The CDR3 extends over 13 amino acids. Germline assignment: CDR1 SEHNR and CDR2 FQNEAQ (reference sequence). In DNA, the CDR3 is TGTGCCAGCAGCCCTACTCCGATAGATACGCAGTATTTT. This translates into CASSPTPIDTQYF. Complete variable domain (other parts from reference TRBV7-9 and TRBJ2-3): DTGVSQNPRHKITKRGQNVTFRCDPISEHNRLYWYRQTLGQGPEFLTYFQNEAQLEKSRLLSDRFSAERPKGSFSTLEIQRTEQGDSAMYLCASSPTPIDTQYFGPGTRLTVL.

The chain is built from TRBV10-3 and TRBJ1-2, with a tentative D call TRBD1 (6 bases). Trimming cost V 7 bases and J 0 bases, with 9 bases left between them. Germline V gene data show CDR1 as ENHRY and CDR2 as SYGVKD. This CDR3 spans 13 amino acids. The CDR3 DNA reads TGTGCCATCAAGGCAGGGGCTAACTATGGCTACACCTTC. This translates into CAIKAGANYGYTF.

The chain is built from TRBV7-6 and TRBJ2-7, with 7 bases lining up with TRBD1. Germline assignment: CDR1 SGHVS and CDR2 FNYEAQ. With V trimmed by 5 bases and J by 0 bases, 4 bases remained unmatched. This CDR3 contains 14 residues. This chain's CDR3 is CASSAQGFSYEQYF. The CDR3 DNA reads TGTGCCAGCAGCGCACAGGGGTTCTCCTACGAGCAGTACTTC.

This clone was picked up a small number of times. This chain links TRBV5-4 with TRBJ2-5, with D possibly being TRBD2 (6 bases). The germline V and J ends were trimmed by 2 bases and 5 bases, with 13 bases remaining between them. The germline CDR1 and CDR2 sequences are SGHNT and YYREEE (reference sequence). There are 14 residues in the CDR3. DNA of the CDR3: TGTGCCAGCAGCTTTTCCGGGGGTGTGGAGACCCAGTACTTC. It translates to CASSFSGGVETQYF.

This clone was observed a single time. The rearrangement links TRBV25-1 to TRBJ1-4, with a weak D call TRBD1 (5 bases). The CDR3 covers 15 residues. The V end lost 0 bases, the J end lost 8 bases, and 13 bases lay between the germline ends. Germline-derived CDR1 and CDR2 are MGHDK and SYGVNS. The CDR3, as DNA: TGTGCCAGCAGTGAATACGGGGGGTTCGAGGAAAAACTGTTTTTT. Amino acids: CASSEYGGFEEKLFF. Combining the CDR3 with reference TRBV25-1 and TRBJ1-4 gives the whole variable domain EADIYQTPRYLVIGTGKKITLECSQTMGHDKMYWYQQDPGMELHLIHYSYGVNSTEKGDLSSESTVSRIRTEHFPLTLESARPSHTSQYLCASSEYGGFEEKLFFGSGTQLSVL.

With regard to this clone: This CDR3 is also generated by other DNA sequences in the sample. The V call is TRBV19, the J call TRBJ1-5, with D perhaps matching TRBD1 (6 bases). The ends were cut back, 3 bases at V and 1 base at J, with 10 bases in the middle. The germline V gene has CDR1 LNHDA and CDR2 SQIVND (reference sequence). The CDR3 sequence is 15 residues long. This chain's CDR3 is CASSINRVSNQPQHF. CDR3 bases: TGTGCCAGTAGTATCAACAGGGTGAGCAATCAGCCCCAGCATTTT.

The rearrangement links TRBV4-2 to TRBJ1-6; D is undetermined. V shed 1 base and J shed 8 bases, with 12 bases lying between them. This CDR3 has 15 residues. The germline gives CDR1 LGHNA, CDR2 YNFKEQ. The CDR3, as DNA: TGTGCCAGCAGCCAAGGGCCCGGGGATTATTCACCCCTCCACTTT. Protein product: CASSQGPGDYSPLHF.

The chain is built from TRBV7-2 and TRBJ2-7, with 7 bases aligning to TRBD1. V trimming: 6 bases; J trimming: 1 base; junction bases outside the gene matches: 3. This CDR3 contains 13 residues. CDR1 and CDR2 (germline): SGHTA, FQGNSA. CDR3 coding DNA: TGTGCCAGCAGGAGGGGGCTGTCCTACGAGCAGTACTTC. It specifies CASRRGLSYEQYF. Based on the CDR3 plus reference TRBV7-2 and TRBJ2-7, the full variable domain is GAGVSQSPSNKVTEKGKDVELRCDPISGHTALYWYRQSLGQGLEFLIYFQGNSAPDKSGLPSDRFSAERTGGSVSTLTIQRTQQEDSAVYLCASRRGLSYEQYFGPGTRLTVT.

In its sample, this clone was seen once. This chain uses TRBV7-2 with TRBJ2-1; 7 nucleotides line up with TRBD2. Trimming at V came to 2 bases and at J to 1 base, leaving 8 bases not matched to a gene. Germline V gene sequence: CDR1 SGHTA, CDR2 FQGNSA. This CDR3 is built from 17 residues. CDR3 region: CASSLILAGLSYNEQFF. The CDR3 region has the DNA TGTGCCAGCAGCTTAATCTTAGCGGGTCTATCCTACAATGAGCAGTTCTTC.

The chain employs TRBV19 and TRBJ2-1; TRBD2 aligns across 9 bases. The CDR3 sequence is 16 residues long. Germline loops: CDR1 LNHDA, CDR2 SQIVND (reference sequence). The ends lost 5 bases at V and 3 bases at J; junction bases unmatched: 8. The CDR3, as DNA: TGTGCCAGTAGTGTCCAAACTAGCGGGTACTACAATGAGCAGTTCTTC. This codes for CASSVQTSGYYNEQFF.